This is a list of T cell receptor beta chains from one sample in a study of blood T cells in healthy people across ages. One entry per CDR3 protein, called by TCRdb with MiXCR from the 5' RACE reads. The repertoire includes approximately 800,000 distinct CDR3 sequences, 55% to 75% of them detected once, and about 20% sits in the top ten. The sequenced sample was blood. Receptor source: a man aged 25 to 40 in good health. CDR3s include the opening cysteine and the closing phenylalanine or tryptophan. The D gene is left open where the match is weak. A clone size is listed for some rows: how often the clone was seen (once, few, many), or a class if it is expanded.

CDR3 protein: CASSFRAANEKLFF
CDR3 DNA: TGTGCCAGCAGCTTTAGGGCAGCTAATGAAAAACTGTTTTTT
clone size: -
V gene: TRBV7-6
D gene: -
J gene: TRBJ1-4

CDR3 protein: CSVVIGGNTQYF
CDR3 DNA: TGCAGCGTTGTTATAGGGGGGAATACGCAGTATTTT
clone size: -
V gene: TRBV29-1
D gene: -
J gene: TRBJ2-3

CDR3 protein: CSVASTSQNNEQFF
CDR3 DNA: TGCAGTGTCGCATCGACTAGCCAAAACAATGAGCAGTTCTTC
clone size: many
V gene: TRBV20-1
D gene: TRBD2
J gene: TRBJ2-1

CDR3 protein: CASWAGGAFEDTQYF
CDR3 DNA: TGTGCCTCCTGGGCGGGGGGGGCCTTCGAAGATACGCAGTATTTT
clone size: -
V gene: TRBV6-6
D gene: TRBD2
J gene: TRBJ2-3

CDR3 protein: CSEQEGNEQFF
CDR3 DNA: TGCAGTGAACAGGAAGGGAATGAGCAGTTCTTC
clone size: -
V gene: TRBV20-1
D gene: -
J gene: TRBJ2-1

CDR3 protein: CASSQGASGSREQYF
CDR3 DNA: TGTGCCAGCAGCCAAGGGGCTAGCGGGAGTAGGGAGCAGTACTTC
clone size: -
V gene: TRBV14
D gene: TRBD2
J gene: TRBJ2-7

CDR3 protein: CASSPGQGKLYEQYF
CDR3 DNA: TGTGCCAGCAGCCCCGGACAGGGGAAGCTCTACGAGCAGTACTTC
clone size: -
V gene: TRBV7-2
D gene: TRBD1
J gene: TRBJ2-7

CDR3 protein: CASSFTPGSGEQYF
CDR3 DNA: TGTGCCAGCAGTTTTACGCCAGGGAGCGGCGAGCAGTACTTC
clone size: -
V gene: TRBV28
D gene: -
J gene: TRBJ2-7

CDR3 protein: CASSSPNRGFNEQFF
CDR3 DNA: TGTGCCAGCAGTTCACCTAACAGGGGATTCAATGAGCAGTTCTTC
clone size: few
V gene: TRBV6-5
D gene: TRBD1
J gene: TRBJ2-1

CDR3 protein: CASSYSRVGVSNLDGYTF
CDR3 DNA: TGTGCCAGCAGTTACTCTAGAGTTGGGGTCTCGAATTTAGATGGCTACACCTTC
clone size: -
V gene: TRBV6-5
D gene: -
J gene: TRBJ1-2

CDR3 protein: CASKLGDSGVFEQYF
CDR3 DNA: TGTGCCAGCAAGCTGGGGGACAGTGGAGTCTTCGAGCAGTACTTC
clone size: -
V gene: TRBV6-2/TRBV6-3
D gene: TRBD1
J gene: TRBJ2-7

CDR3 protein: CASSYRPLRPSGNTIYF
CDR3 DNA: TGTGCCAGCAGTTACCGCCCTCTTCGACCCTCTGGAAACACCATATATTTT
clone size: -
V gene: TRBV6-2/TRBV6-3
D gene: -
J gene: TRBJ1-3

CDR3 protein: CASSAHGWGAYEQYF
CDR3 DNA: TGTGCCAGCAGCGCTCATGGGTGGGGAGCTTACGAGCAGTACTTC
clone size: -
V gene: TRBV4-2
D gene: -
J gene: TRBJ2-7

CDR3 protein: CSSRTAGGYDTQYF
CDR3 DNA: TGCAGTTCTAGAACGGCGGGAGGCTATGATACGCAGTATTTT
clone size: -
V gene: TRBV20-1
D gene: TRBD2
J gene: TRBJ2-3

CDR3 protein: CASSDLAGRSTDTQYF
CDR3 DNA: TGTGCCAGCAGTGACCTAGCGGGGCGAAGCACAGATACGCAGTATTTT
clone size: few
V gene: TRBV6-4
D gene: TRBD2
J gene: TRBJ2-3

CDR3 protein: CATQGTVPPYGYTF
CDR3 DNA: TGTGCCACCCAAGGGACAGTTCCTCCGTATGGCTACACCTTC
clone size: -
V gene: TRBV2
D gene: TRBD1
J gene: TRBJ1-2

CDR3 protein: CASSPFRGGSYEQYF
CDR3 DNA: TGTGCCAGCAGTCCCTTCCGGGGGGGCTCCTACGAGCAGTACTTC
clone size: -
V gene: TRBV6-5
D gene: TRBD2
J gene: TRBJ2-7

CDR3 protein: CATSEEPTATEAFF
CDR3 DNA: TGCGCCACCAGTGAGGAGCCGACAGCTACTGAAGCTTTCTTT
clone size: -
V gene: TRBV24-1
D gene: -
J gene: TRBJ1-1

CDR3 protein: CSARSPGRSYNEQFF
CDR3 DNA: TGCAGTGCTAGGTCCCCAGGGCGCTCCTACAATGAGCAGTTCTTC
clone size: once
V gene: TRBV20-1
D gene: -
J gene: TRBJ2-1

CDR3 protein: CASSLKGVGNQPQHF
CDR3 DNA: TGTGCCAGCAGTTTAAAAGGGGTTGGCAATCAGCCCCAGCATTTT
clone size: few
V gene: TRBV12-3/TRBV12-4
D gene: -
J gene: TRBJ1-5

CDR3 protein: CASSLGAWAGNFDTQYF
CDR3 DNA: TGTGCCAGCAGCTTGGGGGCGTGGGCCGGGAACTTTGATACGCAGTATTTT
clone size: -
V gene: TRBV7-2
D gene: -
J gene: TRBJ2-3

CDR3 protein: CASSEYGSGTEAFF
CDR3 DNA: TGTGCCAGCAGTGAATACGGATCAGGGACTGAAGCTTTCTTT
clone size: -
V gene: TRBV6-1
D gene: -
J gene: TRBJ1-1

CDR3 protein: CSASAWDRGNNEKLFF
CDR3 DNA: TGCAGTGCTAGTGCTTGGGACAGGGGGAATAATGAAAAACTGTTTTTT
clone size: many
V gene: TRBV20-1
D gene: TRBD1
J gene: TRBJ1-4

CDR3 protein: CASSFGLEASTDAQYF
CDR3 DNA: TGCGCCAGCAGCTTTGGGTTAGAAGCGAGCACAGATGCGCAGTATTTT
clone size: -
V gene: TRBV5-1
D gene: -
J gene: TRBJ2-3

CDR3 protein: CASSPVLSYNEQFF
CDR3 DNA: TGTGCCAGCAGCCCCGTCCTCTCCTACAATGAGCAGTTCTTC
clone size: few
V gene: TRBV7-9
D gene: -
J gene: TRBJ2-1

CDR3 protein: CATSDLRAGVYNEQFF
CDR3 DNA: TGTGCCACCAGTGACCTCAGGGCTGGGGTGTACAATGAGCAGTTCTTC
clone size: once
V gene: TRBV24-1
D gene: -
J gene: TRBJ2-1

CDR3 protein: CAINDPTQNNEQFF
CDR3 DNA: TGTGCCATCAATGACCCGACCCAAAACAATGAGCAGTTCTTC
clone size: -
V gene: TRBV10-3
D gene: -
J gene: TRBJ2-1

CDR3 protein: CSARSGDGANVLTF
CDR3 DNA: TGCAGTGCTAGATCGGGGGACGGGGCCAACGTCCTGACTTTC
clone size: few
V gene: TRBV20-1
D gene: -
J gene: TRBJ2-6

CDR3 protein: CSVEPRDSIYGYTF
CDR3 DNA: TGCAGCGTTGAGCCCCGGGACAGCATCTATGGCTACACCTTC
clone size: -
V gene: TRBV29-1
D gene: TRBD1
J gene: TRBJ1-2

CDR3 protein: CASSSIGPAAEQFF
CDR3 DNA: TGTGCCAGCAGTTCTATCGGCCCGGCGGCTGAGCAGTTCTTC
clone size: -
V gene: TRBV6-5
D gene: -
J gene: TRBJ2-1

CDR3 protein: CASSQASGSETQYF
CDR3 DNA: TGTGCCAGCAGCCAGGCTAGCGGGAGTGAGACCCAGTACTTC
clone size: -
V gene: TRBV3-1
D gene: TRBD2
J gene: TRBJ2-5

CDR3 protein: CASSPLGEDEKLFF
CDR3 DNA: TGTGCCAGCAGTCCCCTAGGTGAGGATGAAAAACTGTTTTTT
clone size: -
V gene: TRBV28
D gene: -
J gene: TRBJ1-4

CDR3 protein: CASSVTGGTPAQETQYF
CDR3 DNA: TGTGCCAGCAGCGTAACAGGAGGAACACCCGCACAAGAGACCCAGTACTTC
clone size: once
V gene: TRBV9
D gene: -
J gene: TRBJ2-5

CDR3 protein: CATSDWAGDEQFF
CDR3 DNA: TGTGCCACCAGTGATTGGGCAGGGGATGAGCAGTTCTTC
clone size: few
V gene: TRBV24-1
D gene: -
J gene: TRBJ2-1

CDR3 protein: CASSLPQGLAGQRDSYEQYF
CDR3 DNA: TGTGCCAGCAGCTTACCGCAGGGACTAGCGGGACAGAGGGACTCCTACGAGCAGTACTTC
clone size: -
V gene: TRBV6-2/TRBV6-3
D gene: TRBD2
J gene: TRBJ2-7

CDR3 protein: CSARGPLGGAFF
CDR3 DNA: TGCAGTGCTAGAGGGCCCCTTGGGGGAGCTTTCTTT
clone size: -
V gene: TRBV20-1
D gene: -
J gene: TRBJ1-1

CDR3 protein: CASRVGLASSYEQYF
CDR3 DNA: TGTGCCAGCAGAGTGGGACTCGCTAGCTCCTACGAGCAGTACTTC
clone size: -
V gene: TRBV4-2
D gene: -
J gene: TRBJ2-7

CDR3 protein: CSVDWGQGNDYGYTF
CDR3 DNA: TGCAGCGTTGATTGGGGACAGGGGAATGACTATGGCTACACCTTC
clone size: -
V gene: TRBV29-1
D gene: TRBD1
J gene: TRBJ1-2

CDR3 protein: CASSYYPNNEQFF
CDR3 DNA: TGTGCCAGCAGTTACTACCCTAACAATGAGCAGTTCTTC
clone size: -
V gene: TRBV6-6
D gene: -
J gene: TRBJ2-1

CDR3 protein: CASSPIQGSQETQYF
CDR3 DNA: TGCGCCAGCAGCCCAATACAGGGGTCACAAGAGACCCAGTACTTC
clone size: few
V gene: TRBV5-1
D gene: TRBD1
J gene: TRBJ2-5

CDR3 protein: CAVGAWGQETQYF
CDR3 DNA: TGCGCCGTCGGGGCCTGGGGTCAAGAGACCCAGTACTTC
clone size: -
V gene: TRBV5-1
D gene: -
J gene: TRBJ2-5

CDR3 protein: CASSLRQGWPEAFF
CDR3 DNA: TGTGCCAGCAGCTTACGACAGGGGTGGCCTGAAGCTTTCTTT
clone size: -
V gene: TRBV7-6
D gene: TRBD1
J gene: TRBJ1-1

CDR3 protein: CASYTIQKGSGYTF
CDR3 DNA: TGTGCCAGCTATACAATTCAAAAGGGTAGTGGCTACACCTTC
clone size: few
V gene: TRBV7-9
D gene: -
J gene: TRBJ1-2

CDR3 protein: CASSLVGAKNIQYF
CDR3 DNA: TGTGCCAGCAGTTTGGTGGGGGCGAAAAACATTCAGTACTTC
clone size: -
V gene: TRBV12-3/TRBV12-4
D gene: -
J gene: TRBJ2-4

CDR3 protein: CASSPPQGALFF
CDR3 DNA: TGTGCCAGCTCACCACCTCAGGGAGCGCTGTTTTTT
clone size: -
V gene: TRBV18
D gene: -
J gene: TRBJ2-2

CDR3 protein: CSASGVGLEYEQFF
CDR3 DNA: TGCAGTGCCAGCGGGGTGGGGTTAGAATATGAGCAGTTCTTC
clone size: -
V gene: TRBV20-1
D gene: TRBD2
J gene: TRBJ2-1

CDR3 protein: CSAARAGGRSYEQYF
CDR3 DNA: TGCAGCGCCGCCCGTGCAGGGGGCAGATCCTACGAGCAGTACTTC
clone size: few
V gene: TRBV29-1
D gene: TRBD1
J gene: TRBJ2-7

CDR3 protein: CASSRTTSGSSYEQYF
CDR3 DNA: TGTGCCAGCAGCAGGACGACTAGCGGGAGCTCGTACGAGCAGTACTTC
clone size: -
V gene: TRBV7-9
D gene: TRBD2
J gene: TRBJ2-7

CDR3 protein: CASSVVQGDYEQYF
CDR3 DNA: TGTGCCAGCAGCGTCGTACAGGGTGACTACGAGCAGTACTTC
clone size: -
V gene: TRBV7-2
D gene: -
J gene: TRBJ2-7

CDR3 protein: CSGGTSATDTQYF
CDR3 DNA: TGCAGCGGGGGGACCTCCGCCACAGATACGCAGTATTTT
clone size: -
V gene: TRBV29-1
D gene: -
J gene: TRBJ2-3

CDR3 protein: CASSLGLAREQFF
CDR3 DNA: TGTGCCAGCAGCTTGGGATTAGCGCGCGAGCAGTTCTTC
clone size: few
V gene: TRBV7-2
D gene: -
J gene: TRBJ2-1